Listed here are 26 T cell receptor beta chains from one sample, sequenced in a study of vaccination and CD4 T cells after COVID-19. Oncomine TCR Beta short-read sequencing was applied to DNA from cultured CD4+ T cells. TCRdb reprocessed the PCR reads with MiXCR, giving one entry per CDR3 protein. The repertoire consists of about 21,000 distinct CDR3 sequences, with about 45% occurring once and the leading ten covering roughly 14%. The sample's treatment: approximately 10-day PBMC culture with coronavirus spike peptide pools or control peptides (ViraFEST assay). No antigens are known for them. The sequenced material came from cultured CD4+ T cells from blood. Receptor source: a human donor with COVID-19.

The chain joins TRBV6-1 to TRBJ1-5, with a possible D match to TRBD1 (5 bases). In germline, CDR1 is MNHNS, CDR2 SASEGT. The CDR3 is 16 amino acids. The ends were cut back, 4 bases at V and 1 base at J, with 14 bases in the middle. The CDR3 nucleotides are TGTGCCAGCAGTGTTGTAGGGACGATAAGCAATCAGCCCCAGCATTTT. Its translation: CASSVVGTISNQPQHF.

The chain couples TRBV6-5 to TRBJ2-3, with D perhaps TRBD2 (6 bases). Germline V gives CDR1 MNHEY, CDR2 SVGAGI. This CDR3 contains 12 residues. The ends were cut back, 4 bases at V and 7 bases at J, with 9 bases in the middle. The CDR3 DNA sequence: TGTGCCAGCAGTTCGGGGACTTATACGCAGTATTTT. Protein: CASSSGTYTQYF.

The chain uses TRBV10-1 and TRBJ2-7, with a possible D match to TRBD1 (6 bases). Trimming cost V 7 bases and J 6 bases, with 16 bases left between them. CDR1 and CDR2 from the germline V gene are WNHNN and SYGVQD (reference sequence). CDR3 length: 13 residues. CDR3 region: CASNPGHFCEQYF. As DNA, the CDR3 is TGCGCCAGCAATCCGGGACATTTTTGCGAGCAGTACTTC.

This clonotype showed up just a few times. The chain recombines TRBV11-1 with TRBJ1-1, with D possibly matching TRBD1 (6 bases). V dropped 1 base and J dropped 6 bases, with 9 bases sitting between them. The CDR3 spans 13 residues. Looked up from germline, CDR1 is SGHAT and CDR2 is FQDESV (reference sequence). The CDR3 sequence: CASSLEGEAEAFF. Written as DNA, the CDR3 is TGTGCCAGCAGCTTAGAGGGGGAGGCTGAAGCTTTCTTT.

The gene calls are TRBV5-4 and TRBJ2-5; either TRBD1 or TRBD2 may supply D (5 bases each). The V gene lost 4 bases and the J gene lost 5 bases, with 12 bases spanning the gap. CDR1 and CDR2 from the germline V gene are SGHNT and YYREEE (reference sequence). The CDR3 is 13 amino acids. The CDR3 protein is CASSPRDAETQYF. The CDR3 DNA reads TGTGCCAGCAGCCCCAGGGACGCCGAGACCCAGTACTTC. Complete variable domain (other parts from reference TRBV5-4 and TRBJ2-5): ETGVTQSPTHLIKTRGQQVTLRCSSQSGHNTVSWYQQALGQGPQFIFQYYREEENGRGNFPPRFSGLQFPNYSSELNVNALELDDSALYLCASSPRDAETQYFGPGTRLLVL.

The chain has TRBV7-9 and TRBJ1-5, with D tentatively TRBD1 (5 bases). Germline V gene sequence: CDR1 SEHNR, CDR2 FQNEAQ (reference sequence). The length of the CDR3 is 15 residues. Trimming cost V 2 bases and J 4 bases, with 12 bases left between them. The CDR3, as DNA: TGTGCCAGCAGCTTATGGTTTCGGGGGAATCAGCCCCAGCATTTT. Residues: CASSLWFRGNQPQHF.

This clonotype showed up just a few times. The chain has TRBV15 and TRBJ1-6, with 7 bases identical to TRBD1. The V gene's germline CDR1 is LNHNV and CDR2 YYDKDF (reference sequence). Trimming removed 1 base from V and 5 bases from J; junction bases left unmatched: 11. There are 18 residues in the CDR3. The CDR3 DNA reads TGTGCCACCAGCAGAGGCCTTTCCGGGACAGCGAATAATTCACCCCTCCACTTT. Encoded protein: CATSRGLSGTANNSPLHF.

This clonotype was recorded a few times. The V gene is TRBV24-1, the J gene TRBJ2-2; TRBD2 might be the D (6 bases). The germline V gene has CDR1 KGHDR and CDR2 SFDVKD. This CDR3 has 17 residues. Deletions cut 2 bases from V and 0 bases from J, with 12 bases between. CDR3 sequence (DNA): TGTGCCACCAGTGATTCGGGGCGGGGCCCGAACACCGGGGAGCTGTTTTTT. Its protein is CATSDSGRGPNTGELFF.

This clonotype was picked up a small number of times. The chain couples TRBV19 to TRBJ2-2; D is possibly TRBD1 (6 bases). Trimming stripped 3 bases from V and 4 bases from J, with 12 bases between. The CDR3 sequence is 15 residues long. The germline CDR1 and CDR2 sequences are LNHDA and SQIVND (reference sequence). CDR3 loop: CASSISGAITGELFF. CDR3 bases: TGTGCCAGTAGTATTTCAGGGGCGATCACCGGGGAGCTGTTTTTT.

The table lists this clonotype with a few counts. This chain links TRBV20-1 with TRBJ1-5, with D tentatively TRBD1 (6 bases). Trimming stripped 6 bases from V and 0 bases from J, with 15 bases between. CDR3 length equals 15 residues. The germline V gene encodes CDR1 DFQATT and CDR2 SNEGSKA (reference sequence). For the CDR3, the DNA is TGCAGTGCAAACAGGGTGGGGGATAGCAATCAGCCCCAGCATTTT. This gives the protein CSANRVGDSNQPQHF.

The CDR3 spells CASSLSGTLANYGYTF. The CDR3 DNA reads TGTGCCAGCAGTTTATCCGGGACCCTAGCTAACTATGGCTACACCTTC. The chain is built from TRBV28 and TRBJ1-2; D may be TRBD1 (5 bases). The germline V gene has CDR1 MDHEN and CDR2 SYDVKM. Trimming shortened V by 1 base and J by 0 bases, and 12 bases separated the two germline ends. The CDR3 has 16 amino acids.

This chain connects TRBV7-2 to TRBJ2-1; D is ambiguous. The CDR3 length is 16 residues. Germline V gene sequence: CDR1 SGHTA, CDR2 FQGNSA. The germline V and J ends were trimmed by 6 bases and 2 bases, with 17 bases remaining between them. DNA of the CDR3: TGTGCCAGCAGATCCGGTACCGGACGACCCTACAATGAGCAGTTCTTC. Protein sequence: CASRSGTGRPYNEQFF.

The chain combines TRBV7-6 with TRBJ1-5; 8 bases align to TRBD1. V was pared by 5 bases and J by 6 bases, with 9 bases of the junction left unmatched. In germline, CDR1 is SGHVS, CDR2 FNYEAQ. The CDR3 runs to 15 residues. The CDR3 region is CASSRGQGRGQPQHF. Here the CDR3 DNA reads TGTGCCAGCAGCCGAGGACAGGGTCGAGGTCAGCCCCAGCATTTT.

The chain is built from TRBV5-8 and TRBJ1-5; TRBD1 is a possible D gene (5 bases). This CDR3 spans 14 amino acids. Between the trimmed V and J ends, which lost 3 bases and 1 base, there was a span of 8 bases. From germline, CDR1 is SGHTS and CDR2 YDEGEE. CDR3 DNA sequence: TGTGCCAGCAGCTGGGGACCGAGCAATCAGCCCCAGCATTTT. It codes for CASSWGPSNQPQHF.

The V call is TRBV2, the J call TRBJ2-5; 8 bases align to TRBD1. Germline V gives CDR1 SNHLY, CDR2 FYNNEI. The V segment lost 6 bases and the J segment 5 bases; nucleotides outside the gene matches: 8. The CDR3 extends over 14 amino acids. The CDR3 nucleotides read TGTGCCAGCAGCCCCAGGACAGGGTGGGAGACCCAGTACTTC. Protein sequence: CASSPRTGWETQYF.

The chain has TRBV19 and TRBJ1-2; 7 bases fit TRBD1. The V gene's germline CDR1 is LNHDA and CDR2 SQIVND (reference sequence). CDR3 length: 13 amino acids. After removal of 9 bases from V and 0 bases from J, the junction contained 4 bases not matched to a gene. CDR3 region: CASTGTANYGYTF. CDR3 nucleotides: TGTGCCAGCACTGGGACAGCTAACTATGGCTACACCTTC.

The J gene is TRBJ1-2, the V gene TRBV6-1; D perhaps matches TRBD1 (5 bases). Germline CDR1 MNHNS, CDR2 SASEGT. The germline V and J ends were trimmed by 11 bases and 4 bases, with 20 bases remaining between them. This CDR3 spans 14 amino acids. In DNA, the CDR3 is TGTGCCGCCTGGACGCCGGGGAGGGGCTATGGCTACACCTTC. Amino acid sequence: CAAWTPGRGYGYTF.

This clonotype showed up just a few times. The chain employs TRBV4-1 and TRBJ1-1; TRBD1 matches 8 bases. The V gene end was trimmed by 0 bases and the J gene end by 1 base; junction bases not matched to a gene: 7. Germline V gene data show CDR1 as MGHRA and CDR2 as YSYEKL. The CDR3 runs 17 residues. CDR3 bases: TGCGCCAGCAGCCAAGAGACCCAGGGGGCGGCGAACACTGAAGCTTTCTTT. Translation gives CASSQETQGAANTEAFF.

V gene TRBV6-1 combines with J gene TRBJ1-1; D call uncertain. Trimming removed 2 bases from V and 4 bases from J, with 11 bases in between. The CDR3 contains 14 residues. CDR1 and CDR2 from the germline V gene are MNHNS and SASEGT. CDR3 protein: CASSENFRGTEAFF. Here the CDR3 DNA reads TGTGCCAGCAGTGAAAACTTCCGGGGCACTGAAGCTTTCTTT.

The chain recombines TRBV27 with TRBJ2-3; TRBD2 matches at 13 bases. The CDR3 is 16 residues long. Per the germline V gene, CDR1 is MNHEY and CDR2 is SMNVEV (reference sequence). Unmatched junction bases numbered 8, after V lost 5 bases and J lost 6 bases. The DNA of the CDR3 is TGTGCCAGCAGTGGAAGGGGACTAGCGGGGAGGGATACGCAGTATTTT. Encoded protein: CASSGRGLAGRDTQYF.

The genes are TRBV5-4 and TRBJ2-5, with 8 bases fitting TRBD2. Trimming took 4 bases from V and 3 from J; bases not matched to a gene: 5. Germline V lookup: CDR1 SGHNT, CDR2 YYREEE (reference sequence). This CDR3 spans 14 amino acids. The chain's CDR3 is CASSLSGLEETQYF. Written as DNA, the CDR3 is TGTGCCAGCAGCCTTTCGGGACTAGAAGAGACCCAGTACTTC. Full variable domain (outside the CDR3, taken from reference TRBV5-4 and TRBJ2-5): ETGVTQSPTHLIKTRGQQVTLRCSSQSGHNTVSWYQQALGQGPQFIFQYYREEENGRGNFPPRFSGLQFPNYSSELNVNALELDDSALYLCASSLSGLEETQYFGPGTRLLVL.

The chain recombines TRBV7-2 with TRBJ2-5; the match to TRBD1 covers 10 bases. The CDR3 has 14 amino acids. From germline, CDR1 is SGHTA and CDR2 FQGNSA. V lost 5 bases and J lost 7; bases outside the gene matches: 7. CDR3 DNA sequence: TGTGCCAGCAGCCCCGACGGACAGGGGGTGACCCAGTACTTC. This codes for CASSPDGQGVTQYF.

The chain uses TRBV20-1 and TRBJ2-7, with 7 nucleotides matching TRBD1. The length of the CDR3 is 13 residues. Looked up from germline, CDR1 is DFQATT and CDR2 is SNEGSKA (reference sequence). V was clipped by 7 bases and J by 0 bases; unmatched bases: 6. Here the CDR3 reads CSVDRVSSYEQYF. Here the CDR3 DNA reads TGCAGTGTCGACAGGGTCTCCTCCTACGAGCAGTACTTC.

The CDR3 sequence is CASSYLAGGSSGANVLTF. In DNA form, the CDR3 reads TGTGCCAGCAGTTACCTAGCGGGGGGGTCCTCTGGGGCCAACGTCCTGACTTTC. This sequence joins TRBV6-5 and TRBJ2-6; 12 positions agree with TRBD2. V shed 2 bases and J 0 bases; nucleotides not matched to a gene: 2. CDR3 length: 18 residues. CDR1 is MNHEY, CDR2 SVGAGI, per germline.

This clonotype was counted only a few times. The rearrangement links TRBV15 to TRBJ2-3, with TRBD2 as a possible D gene (6 bases). The CDR3 is 17 residues long. Trimming pared 5 bases from V and 1 base from J, leaving 19 bases between. CDR1 LNHNV and CDR2 YYDKDF come from the germline V gene (reference sequence). The CDR3 DNA follows: TGTGCCACCAGCGGACAAAAGAGGAGGGTCGGCACAGATACGCAGTATTTT. Its translation: CATSGQKRRVGTDTQYF.

This clonotype occurred a few times. CDR3 loop: CASSMWGVAGELFF. CDR3 bases: TGTGCCAGTAGTATGTGGGGGGTGGCCGGGGAGCTGTTTTTT. This chain uses TRBV19 with TRBJ2-2; weak D call: TRBD2 (6 bases). The CDR3 has 14 residues. The V end lost 3 bases, the J end lost 6 bases, and 11 bases lay between the germline ends. CDR1 LNHDA and CDR2 SQIVND come from the germline V gene (reference sequence).